This is a list of T cell receptor beta chains from one sample in a study of blood T cell repertoires in COVID-19. Clones were read by immunoSEQ multiplex PCR, and TCRdb kept only the in-frame ones, dropping some. The sample holds over 200,000 clones; approximately 81% are singletons and the top ten take approximately 18%. Sequencing input: PBMCs or T cells enriched from blood (not recorded which). These receptors originate from a man aged 35-49 years who had recovered from COVID-19. CDR3s include the opening cysteine and the closing phenylalanine or tryptophan. A D gene is named only where the DNA matches it firmly. Clone size, where shown, is once, few, many, or a class for clones that have expanded.

v_gene,j_gene,abundance,d_gene,CDR3nt,CDR3aa
TRBV14,TRBJ1-2,NA,NA,TGTGCCAGCAGCCAAGTGGGCACACCTAACTATGGCTACACCTTC,CASSQVGTPNYGYTF
TRBV7-9,TRBJ2-2,NA,NA,TGTGCCAGCAGCCCCTCTCGGGACGGGGAGCTGTTTTTT,CASSPSRDGELFF
TRBV3-1/TRBV3-2,TRBJ1-1,NA,NA,TGTGCCAGCAGCCAAGATACCTATTCGAACACTGAAGCTTTCTTT,CASSQDTYSNTEAFF
TRBV6-5,TRBJ1-2,NA,NA,TGTGCCAGCAGTTCACGGGATAGGTATGGCTACACCTTC,CASSSRDRYGYTF
TRBV5-1,TRBJ2-1,once,TRBD1,TGCGCCAGCAGCACGGCGGGACAGGGGAACAATGAGCAGTTCTTC,CASSTAGQGNNEQFF
TRBV4-2,TRBJ1-2,NA,NA,TGTGCCAGCAGCCGTACGGGTGACAGGCCGGGAGGCTACACCTTC,CASSRTGDRPGGYTF
TRBV30,TRBJ2-2,NA,TRBD1,TGTGCCTGGAGTGTAGGGGGATCCCGGGACAGGGCCACCGGGGAGCTGTTTTTT,CAWSVGGSRDRATGELFF
TRBV5-1,TRBJ2-5,NA,NA,TGCGCCAGCAGCACGGAGACAGGACTAGAGACCCAGTACTTC,CASSTETGLETQYF
TRBV30,TRBJ1-1,NA,TRBD1,TGTGCCTGGAGTGGGACAGGTCATGAAGCTTTCTTT,CAWSGTGHEAFF
TRBV18,TRBJ1-1,NA,NA,TGTGCCAGCTCACAGGGGCCGGCGGCGTCTGAAGCTTTCTTT,CASSQGPAASEAFF
TRBV10-3,TRBJ1-4,NA,NA,TGTGCCACCACGCAGCAGGGTACTAATGAAAAACTGTTTTTT,CATTQQGTNEKLFF
TRBV18,TRBJ2-5,NA,NA,TGTGCCAGCTCGGCGGGGTGGGATCAAGAGACCCAGTACTTC,CASSAGWDQETQYF
TRBV19,TRBJ2-7,NA,NA,TGTGCCAGTAGTATGGGGCGGGGAAGCTCCTACGAGCAGTACTTC,CASSMGRGSSYEQYF
TRBV18,TRBJ2-7,NA,TRBD1,TGTGCCAGCTCAGGACAGGTCCCCTACGAGCAGTACTTC,CASSGQVPYEQYF
TRBV2,TRBJ2-7,NA,NA,TGTGCCAGCCGCTCAAATTGGGACTCGGGGGAGCAGTACTTC,CASRSNWDSGEQYF
TRBV7-2,TRBJ2-7,NA,NA,TGTGCCAGCAGCTTTTCGAACAGCCAAATCCACGAGCAGTACTTC,CASSFSNSQIHEQYF